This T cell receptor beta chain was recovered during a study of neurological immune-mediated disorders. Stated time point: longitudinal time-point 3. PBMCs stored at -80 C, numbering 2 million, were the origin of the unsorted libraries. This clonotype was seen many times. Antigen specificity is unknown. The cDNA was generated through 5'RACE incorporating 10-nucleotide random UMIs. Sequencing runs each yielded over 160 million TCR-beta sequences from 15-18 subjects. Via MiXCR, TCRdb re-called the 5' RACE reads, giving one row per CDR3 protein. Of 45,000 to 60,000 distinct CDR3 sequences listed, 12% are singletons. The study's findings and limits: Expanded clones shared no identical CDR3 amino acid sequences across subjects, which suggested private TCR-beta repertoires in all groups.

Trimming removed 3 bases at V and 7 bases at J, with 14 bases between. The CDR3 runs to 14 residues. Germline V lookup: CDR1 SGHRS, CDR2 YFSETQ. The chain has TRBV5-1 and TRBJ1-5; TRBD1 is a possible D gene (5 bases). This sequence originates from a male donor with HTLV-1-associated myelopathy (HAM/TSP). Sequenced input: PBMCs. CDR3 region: CASSSGTAEQPQHF. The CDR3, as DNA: TGCGCCAGCAGCTCTGGGACGGCCGAACAGCCCCAGCATTTT.